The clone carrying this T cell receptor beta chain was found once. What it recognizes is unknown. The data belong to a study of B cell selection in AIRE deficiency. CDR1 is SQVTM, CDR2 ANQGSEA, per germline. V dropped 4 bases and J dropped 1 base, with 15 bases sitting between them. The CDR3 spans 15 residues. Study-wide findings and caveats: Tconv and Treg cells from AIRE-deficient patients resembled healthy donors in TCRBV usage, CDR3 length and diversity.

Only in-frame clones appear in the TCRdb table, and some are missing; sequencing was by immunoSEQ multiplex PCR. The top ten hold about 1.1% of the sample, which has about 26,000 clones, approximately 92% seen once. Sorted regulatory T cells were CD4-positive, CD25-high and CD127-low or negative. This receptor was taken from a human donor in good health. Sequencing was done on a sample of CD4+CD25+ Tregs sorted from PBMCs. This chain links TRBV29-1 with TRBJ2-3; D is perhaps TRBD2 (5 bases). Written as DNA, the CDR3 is TGCAGCGTTGGGGCACGGGGATACGGCACAGATACGCAGTATTTT. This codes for CSVGARGYGTDTQYF.